This record concerns one T cell receptor beta chain sequence. In the original processing: Researchers report that nucleated cell counts were estimated from reference gene primer amplification. Clones were read by immunoSEQ multiplex PCR, and TCRdb kept only the in-frame ones, dropping some. V, J and clone size are those of that table, while D and trimming were read from the DNA. The sample comprises 160,000 or so clones, 70% to 90% of which are singletons, and roughly 4% rests with the top ten. The data belong to a study of blood T cell repertoires in COVID-19. In the study overall: The United States, Italy and Spain provided the acute and convalescent COVID-19 samples. From T cells, B-cell-depleted T cells, or PBMCs came the material, which was cDNA or gDNA.

Trimming pared 6 bases from V and 2 bases from J, leaving 16 bases between. CDR1 is SGHTA and CDR2 is FQGNSA in the germline V gene. This CDR3 spans 15 amino acids. The sequence derives from a woman aged 70 to 79 with acute or convalescent COVID-19. The specimen was peripheral blood. The chain is built from TRBV7-2 and TRBJ1-1; D remains unclear. The CDR3 sequence: CASRREARINTEAFF. CDR3 in DNA: TGTGCCAGCAGGCGGGAGGCCAGGATAAACACTGAAGCTTTCTTT.